The rows below give T cell receptor beta chains drawn from one sample of a study of immune evolution from preneoplasia to lung adenocarcinoma. Clones were read by immunoSEQ multiplex PCR, and TCRdb kept only the in-frame ones, dropping some. The table has about 5,900 clones, roughly 74% seen once. The sample comprised FFPE lung adenocarcinoma in situ tissue. The source is a donor at least 70 years old with lung adenocarcinoma. Both conserved end residues are part of each CDR3. The D gene is left open where the match is weak. A row's size may be missing; if present it is once, few, many or a size class.

cdr3_nt: TGTGCCAGTAGTATAGGTTGGGCAGGGAGTCAGCCCCAGCATTTT
cdr3_aa: CASSIGWAGSQPQHF
v_call: TRBV19
j_call: TRBJ1-5
clone_size: NA
d_call: NA

cdr3_nt: TGTGCCAGTAAATCGGAGGACAGCATGAACACTGAAGCTTTCTTT
cdr3_aa: CASKSEDSMNTEAFF
v_call: TRBV6-4
j_call: TRBJ1-1
clone_size: NA
d_call: NA

cdr3_nt: TGTGCCAGAAGCGTAACCGGGACAGGGGGGAACAATGAGCAGTTCTTC
cdr3_aa: CARSVTGTGGNNEQFF
v_call: TRBV7-5
j_call: TRBJ2-1
clone_size: NA
d_call: NA

cdr3_nt: TGTGCCTGGAGTTCAGTGGTTGGCTACACCTTC
cdr3_aa: CAWSSVVGYTF
v_call: TRBV30
j_call: TRBJ1-2
clone_size: NA
d_call: NA

cdr3_nt: TGCGCCAGCAGCTTGGGGTTTCCGGGACTAGCGACTCTTGAAGATACGCAGTATTTT
cdr3_aa: CASSLGFPGLATLEDTQYF
v_call: TRBV5-1
j_call: TRBJ2-3
clone_size: NA
d_call: TRBD2

cdr3_nt: TGTGCCAGTAGTATCTCCCTAGCGGGAGTCGAAGAGACCCAGTACTTC
cdr3_aa: CASSISLAGVEETQYF
v_call: TRBV19
j_call: TRBJ2-5
clone_size: NA
d_call: TRBD2

cdr3_nt: TGTGCCAGCAGCTTAGGCGGGAGCGCAGATACGCAGTATTTT
cdr3_aa: CASSLGGSADTQYF
v_call: TRBV7-2
j_call: TRBJ2-3
clone_size: NA
d_call: TRBD2

cdr3_nt: TGTGCCAGCTCTCAAGGACGGGGCGCCGAAAACACCATATATTTT
cdr3_aa: CASSQGRGAENTIYF
v_call: TRBV18
j_call: TRBJ1-3
clone_size: NA
d_call: NA

cdr3_nt: TGCGCCAGCAGCCAAGTAGGGGGGAACACTGAAGCTTTCTTT
cdr3_aa: CASSQVGGNTEAFF
v_call: TRBV4-1
j_call: TRBJ1-1
clone_size: few
d_call: NA

cdr3_nt: TGTGCCAGCAGCAGAGCTCTAGCGGCAAGGCCCTCAGAGACCCAGTACTTC
cdr3_aa: CASSRALAARPSETQYF
v_call: TRBV5-5
j_call: TRBJ2-5
clone_size: NA
d_call: TRBD2

cdr3_nt: TGTGCCAGCAGTTTAGGTCAGCCCCAGCATTTT
cdr3_aa: CASSLGQPQHF
v_call: TRBV28
j_call: TRBJ1-5
clone_size: NA
d_call: NA

cdr3_nt: TGTGCCAGTGGTGTCCAGAGCACAGATACGCAGTATTTT
cdr3_aa: CASGVQSTDTQYF
v_call: TRBV19
j_call: TRBJ2-3
clone_size: NA
d_call: NA

cdr3_nt: TGTGCCAGCAGCTTGGGAGCCAAGCGGCGGATTGGAAACACCATATATTTT
cdr3_aa: CASSLGAKRRIGNTIYF
v_call: TRBV5-6
j_call: TRBJ1-3
clone_size: NA
d_call: NA

cdr3_nt: TGCAGCGTTGAGGCCACAGGGAATGCTGAAGCTTTCTTT
cdr3_aa: CSVEATGNAEAFF
v_call: TRBV29-1
j_call: TRBJ1-1
clone_size: NA
d_call: NA

cdr3_nt: TGTGCCTTCTTAGCCGTACACCTGAACACTGAAGCTTTCTTT
cdr3_aa: CAFLAVHLNTEAFF
v_call: TRBV30
j_call: TRBJ1-1
clone_size: NA
d_call: NA

cdr3_nt: TGTGCCACCAGGGGGGGGGAGTTGTATGGCTACACCTTC
cdr3_aa: CATRGGELYGYTF
v_call: TRBV2
j_call: TRBJ1-2
clone_size: NA
d_call: TRBD1

cdr3_nt: TGTGCCAGTAGCCCCTACCGGTACAGCTCTGAAGCTTTCTTT
cdr3_aa: CASSPYRYSSEAFF
v_call: TRBV19
j_call: TRBJ1-1
clone_size: NA
d_call: NA

cdr3_nt: TGTGCCAGCAGTGAACCCTATGGACTAGCCGCCGGGGATACGCAGTATTTT
cdr3_aa: CASSEPYGLAAGDTQYF
v_call: TRBV6-1
j_call: TRBJ2-3
clone_size: NA
d_call: TRBD2

cdr3_nt: TGTGCCAGCAGCCAACGATGGACAGGCGATATAATGAACACTGAAGCTTTCTTT
cdr3_aa: CASSQRWTGDIMNTEAFF
v_call: TRBV5-6
j_call: TRBJ1-1
clone_size: NA
d_call: TRBD1

cdr3_nt: TGTGCCAGCAGCTCAGGGGATATTCCTGAAGCTTTCTTT
cdr3_aa: CASSSGDIPEAFF
v_call: TRBV9
j_call: TRBJ1-1
clone_size: NA
d_call: NA

cdr3_nt: TGTGCCAGCAGTGACACAAGCACGAACACTGAAGCTTTCTTT
cdr3_aa: CASSDTSTNTEAFF
v_call: TRBV6-5
j_call: TRBJ1-1
clone_size: NA
d_call: NA

cdr3_nt: TGTGCCTGGAGGATTAGCGGGAGCCGCACAGATACGCAGTATTTT
cdr3_aa: CAWRISGSRTDTQYF
v_call: TRBV30
j_call: TRBJ2-3
clone_size: NA
d_call: TRBD2

cdr3_nt: TGTGCCAGCAGCGCCCCAGGCAGGGGGGACACTGAAGCTTTCTTT
cdr3_aa: CASSAPGRGDTEAFF
v_call: TRBV5-5
j_call: TRBJ1-1
clone_size: once
d_call: TRBD1

cdr3_nt: TGTGCCAGCAGCGCATCGGGGGTTAACACTGAAGCTTTCTTT
cdr3_aa: CASSASGVNTEAFF
v_call: TRBV9
j_call: TRBJ1-1
clone_size: NA
d_call: NA

cdr3_nt: TGTGCCAGCAGTTTATTGGGGGGGGCCAGGATTGGCTACACCTTC
cdr3_aa: CASSLLGGARIGYTF
v_call: TRBV28
j_call: TRBJ1-2
clone_size: NA
d_call: NA

cdr3_nt: TGTGCCAGCAGAACTCTCGGGGTTTGGTATGGCTACACCTTC
cdr3_aa: CASRTLGVWYGYTF
v_call: TRBV6-6
j_call: TRBJ1-2
clone_size: NA
d_call: NA

cdr3_nt: TGTGCCAGCAGTTTTGGGTTAGTTGAGGGACAAGGCTACGAGCAGTACTTC
cdr3_aa: CASSFGLVEGQGYEQYF
v_call: TRBV28
j_call: TRBJ2-7
clone_size: few
d_call: NA

cdr3_nt: TGCGCCAGCAGCCAAGATCACCGAAGCACAGATACGCAGTATTTT
cdr3_aa: CASSQDHRSTDTQYF
v_call: TRBV4-1
j_call: TRBJ2-3
clone_size: NA
d_call: NA

cdr3_nt: TGTGCCAGCAGCGACCAGGGACGTAAGCAGTTCTTC
cdr3_aa: CASSDQGRKQFF
v_call: TRBV11-2
j_call: TRBJ2-1
clone_size: NA
d_call: NA

cdr3_nt: TGTGCCAGCAGCAGGGACACAACCTACGAGCAGTACTTC
cdr3_aa: CASSRDTTYEQYF
v_call: TRBV28
j_call: TRBJ2-7
clone_size: NA
d_call: NA

cdr3_nt: TGTGCCAGCAGCTTGATGGGGACACCCCTCAATGAGCAGTTCTTC
cdr3_aa: CASSLMGTPLNEQFF
v_call: TRBV7-3
j_call: TRBJ2-1
clone_size: once
d_call: NA

cdr3_nt: TGTGCCAGCAGCTCCGGATCCTGGGGATCCGGCTACACCTTC
cdr3_aa: CASSSGSWGSGYTF
v_call: TRBV6-5
j_call: TRBJ1-2
clone_size: few
d_call: NA

cdr3_nt: TGTGCCATCAGTGATGGGGAGCGGGGCGCAGACACTGAAGCTTTCTTT
cdr3_aa: CAISDGERGADTEAFF
v_call: TRBV10-3
j_call: TRBJ1-1
clone_size: NA
d_call: NA

cdr3_nt: TGTGCCAGCAGTTCAACTTACGAGCAGTACTTC
cdr3_aa: CASSSTYEQYF
v_call: TRBV2
j_call: TRBJ2-7
clone_size: NA
d_call: NA

cdr3_nt: TGCAGCGTTGAAGGGACGGTGGGGAATGAGCAGTTCTTC
cdr3_aa: CSVEGTVGNEQFF
v_call: TRBV29-1
j_call: TRBJ2-1
clone_size: NA
d_call: NA

cdr3_nt: TGTGCCAGCAGTGGGACTCCTACTAGCACAGATACGCAGTATTTT
cdr3_aa: CASSGTPTSTDTQYF
v_call: TRBV2
j_call: TRBJ2-3
clone_size: NA
d_call: NA

cdr3_nt: TGTGCCAGCAGCCCCTTGGACGGCCACCCTATGAATTCACCCCTCCACTTT
cdr3_aa: CASSPLDGHPMNSPLHF
v_call: TRBV7-9
j_call: TRBJ1-6
clone_size: hyperexpanded
d_call: NA

cdr3_nt: TGTGCCAGCAGTCCCTATGGGGGCGATTACGAGCAGTACTTC
cdr3_aa: CASSPYGGDYEQYF
v_call: TRBV27
j_call: TRBJ2-7
clone_size: few
d_call: NA

cdr3_nt: TGTGCCAGCAGCACGGGACTAGCCCCCTACGAGCAGTACTTC
cdr3_aa: CASSTGLAPYEQYF
v_call: TRBV9
j_call: TRBJ2-7
clone_size: NA
d_call: TRBD2

cdr3_nt: TGTGCCAGCAGACAGGGGGCGAACACCGGGGAGCTGTTTTTT
cdr3_aa: CASRQGANTGELFF
v_call: TRBV6-5
j_call: TRBJ2-2
clone_size: NA
d_call: TRBD1

cdr3_nt: TGTGCCAGCAGCTTCCTGACAGGGGATACGCAGTATTTT
cdr3_aa: CASSFLTGDTQYF
v_call: TRBV7-3
j_call: TRBJ2-3
clone_size: NA
d_call: TRBD1

cdr3_nt: TGTGCCAGCAGCTTTTGGGGGCAGACCTACGAGCAGTACTTC
cdr3_aa: CASSFWGQTYEQYF
v_call: TRBV11-3
j_call: TRBJ2-7
clone_size: NA
d_call: NA

cdr3_nt: TGTGCCAGCAGCTTAGCCGGGACTAGCCCAGATACGCAGTATTTT
cdr3_aa: CASSLAGTSPDTQYF
v_call: TRBV7-2
j_call: TRBJ2-3
clone_size: NA
d_call: TRBD2

cdr3_nt: TGTGCCTGGAAACATTCGTACGAGCAGTACTTC
cdr3_aa: CAWKHSYEQYF
v_call: TRBV30
j_call: TRBJ2-7
clone_size: once
d_call: NA

cdr3_nt: TGTGCCAGCAGCTTAGAGTCACAGGGTATAAAGTATTTT
cdr3_aa: CASSLESQGIKYF
v_call: TRBV11-2
j_call: TRBJ2-3
clone_size: NA
d_call: NA

cdr3_nt: TGTGCCAGCAGTGAACCACAATATAGCAATCAGCCCCAGCATTTT
cdr3_aa: CASSEPQYSNQPQHF
v_call: TRBV6-1
j_call: TRBJ1-5
clone_size: few
d_call: NA

cdr3_nt: TGTGCCAGCATTAGGGGCAGGAGGGGAGAAAAACTGTTTTTT
cdr3_aa: CASIRGRRGEKLFF
v_call: TRBV6-6
j_call: TRBJ1-4
clone_size: NA
d_call: NA

cdr3_nt: TGTGCTAGTGGAGGGACAGGGAATTGGGCAGATACGCAGTATTTT
cdr3_aa: CASGGTGNWADTQYF
v_call: TRBV12-5
j_call: TRBJ2-3
clone_size: once
d_call: TRBD1

cdr3_nt: TGTGCCAGCAGCCCCTGGACTAGCGGAGAAAACATCGGGGAGCTGTTTTTT
cdr3_aa: CASSPWTSGENIGELFF
v_call: TRBV4-2
j_call: TRBJ2-2
clone_size: NA
d_call: TRBD2

cdr3_nt: TGTGCTAGCAGCCCAGGACTAATCACCGGGGAGCTGTTTTTT
cdr3_aa: CASSPGLITGELFF
v_call: TRBV7-7
j_call: TRBJ2-2
clone_size: NA
d_call: NA

cdr3_nt: TGTGCCAGCTCAGTACTAGCGGGGGACTACAATGAGCAGTTCTTC
cdr3_aa: CASSVLAGDYNEQFF
v_call: TRBV18
j_call: TRBJ2-1
clone_size: NA
d_call: TRBD2

cdr3_nt: TGTGCCACCAGCAGAGAAACGTCCTCGGGGACCCAGTACTTC
cdr3_aa: CATSRETSSGTQYF
v_call: TRBV15
j_call: TRBJ2-5
clone_size: once
d_call: NA

cdr3_nt: TGTGCCAGCACGCTGGGGTGGGGGAGCAATCAGCCCCAGCATTTT
cdr3_aa: CASTLGWGSNQPQHF
v_call: TRBV2
j_call: TRBJ1-5
clone_size: NA
d_call: NA

cdr3_nt: TGTGCCAGCAGTGACTCTCCGGGGTCAGGTGCGGGCACAGATACGCAGTATTTT
cdr3_aa: CASSDSPGSGAGTDTQYF
v_call: TRBV6-4
j_call: TRBJ2-3
clone_size: NA
d_call: NA

cdr3_nt: TGCGCCAGCAGCCCGCCCCCGAAGTTAGATACGCAGTATTTT
cdr3_aa: CASSPPPKLDTQYF
v_call: TRBV5-1
j_call: TRBJ2-3
clone_size: NA
d_call: NA